The 27 T cell receptor beta chains presented below share a single source sample, sequenced in a study of T cells in Graves' hyperthyroidism and ophthalmopathy. TCR beta CDR3 sequences were amplified from RNA transcripts. First-round RT-PCR with HTBI primers amplified the TCR CDR3 region. TCRdb reprocessed the multiplex PCR reads with MiXCR, giving one entry per CDR3 protein. Of nearly 600,000 distinct CDR3 sequences detected, 13% to 15% appear once; the ten largest clones hold roughly 7%. The specimen sequenced was blood. Receptors originate from a woman under 30 with Graves' ophthalmopathy.

This clonotype was recorded many times. In nucleotides, the CDR3 is TGCGCCAGCAGCCAAGGTCCCCGGGACAATGAGCAGTTCTTC. Its translation: CASSQGPRDNEQFF. The chain is built from TRBV4-3 and TRBJ2-1, with unresolved D. Germline assignment: CDR1 LGHNA and CDR2 YSLEER. V gave up 1 base and J gave up 5 bases, with 9 bases separating them. This CDR3 spans 14 amino acids.

This clonotype was detected ten times or more. J is TRBJ2-1 and V is TRBV7-2; D remains ambiguous. Germline lookup yields CDR1 SGHTA and CDR2 FQGNSA. The V gene lost 3 bases and the J gene lost 9 bases, with 9 bases spanning the gap. This CDR3 is 12 amino acids long. CDR3 loop: CASSFLPSEQFF. The DNA for the CDR3 is TGTGCCAGCAGCTTCCTACCGTCTGAGCAGTTCTTC. The full variable domain, rest sourced from reference TRBV7-2 and TRBJ2-1, is GAGVSQSPSNKVTEKGKDVELRCDPISGHTALYWYRQSLGQGLEFLIYFQGNSAPDKSGLPSDRFSAERTGGSVSTLTIQRTQQEDSAVYLCASSFLPSEQFFGPGTRLTVL.

Comment on this clonotype: A clone one base away is much larger, so this may be a read error. This chain links TRBV13 with TRBJ1-1; TRBD1 might be the D (6 bases). The germline CDR1 and CDR2 sequences are PRHDT and FYEKMQ (reference sequence). The CDR3 has 14 amino acids. The germline V and J ends were trimmed by 5 bases and 5 bases, with 15 bases remaining between them. CDR3 DNA: TGTGCCAGCAGCCGGGAGGGGGGGGATACTGAAGCTTTCTTT. Its translation: CASSREGGDTEAFF.

This clonotype was picked up many times. V is TRBV11-2 and J is TRBJ1-2; 9 bases align to TRBD1. Germline assignment: CDR1 SGHAT and CDR2 FQNNGV. The ends lost 6 bases at V and 7 bases at J; junction bases unmatched: 3. The CDR3 loop spans 12 amino acids. The CDR3 spells CASSGQGLGYTF. Here the CDR3 DNA reads TGTGCCAGCAGTGGACAGGGGCTTGGCTACACCTTC. The entire variable domain, with the rest obtained from reference TRBV11-2 and TRBJ1-2, is as follows: EAGVAQSPRYKIIEKRQSVAFWCNPISGHATLYWYQQILGQGPKLLIQFQNNGVVDDSQLPKDRFSAERLKGVDSTLKIQPAKLEDSAVYLCASSGQGLGYTFGSGTRLTVV.

This clonotype was seen repeatedly, ten times or more. The CDR3 protein is CASSTNVWEGINEQFF. CDR3 nucleotide sequence: TGTGCCAGCAGCACCAATGTTTGGGAGGGAATCAATGAGCAGTTCTTC. The rearrangement joins TRBV7-2 to TRBJ2-1, with TRBD2 identical over 7 bases. Unmatched junction bases numbered 13, after V lost 5 bases and J lost 6 bases. This CDR3 is built from 16 residues. The germline V gene has CDR1 SGHTA and CDR2 FQGNSA.

The table lists this clonotype with a few counts. The chain links TRBV4-2 to TRBJ1-1; 9 positions agree with TRBD1. V trimming: 4 bases; J trimming: 0 bases; junction bases outside the gene matches: 6. CDR1 LGHNA and CDR2 YNFKEQ come from the germline V gene. CDR3 length equals 16 residues. The DNA of the CDR3 is TGTGCCAGCAGCCTCCTTCGACAGGGGGTGAACACTGAAGCTTTCTTT. Translating it yields CASSLLRQGVNTEAFF.

This clonotype appeared many times. The rearrangement uses TRBV28 and TRBJ1-4; 9 bases map to TRBD1. The germline gives CDR1 MDHEN, CDR2 SYDVKM. The CDR3 is 14 residues long. V shed 5 bases and J 8 bases; nucleotides not matched to a gene: 6. The CDR3 DNA sequence: TGTGCCAGCAGTACCGGGACAGGGCACGAAAAACTGTTTTTT. This sequence encodes CASSTGTGHEKLFF.

The genes are TRBV5-6 and TRBJ1-6; D call uncertain. The V gene lost 2 bases and the J gene lost 14 bases, with 14 bases spanning the gap. CDR1 SGHDT and CDR2 YYEEEE come from the germline V gene. The CDR3 length is 13 residues. The CDR3 loop is CASSFGSRRALHF. The CDR3 bases are TGTGCCAGCAGCTTCGGGTCCCGGAGGGCCCTCCACTTT.

This chain joins TRBV6-1 and TRBJ1-5, with unresolved D. V dropped 3 bases and J dropped 5 bases, with 8 bases sitting between them. Germline CDR1 is MNHNS and CDR2 is SASEGT. CDR3 length: 13 residues. Here the CDR3 reads CASSEQADQPQHF. CDR3 DNA: TGTGCCAGCAGTGAGCAGGCGGATCAGCCCCAGCATTTT.

A note on this clonotype: It is likely a read error, because the conserved phenylalanine at the end of the CDR3 is missing. The rearrangement links TRBV27 to TRBJ2-7, with D perhaps matching TRBD2 (5 bases). The germline gives CDR1 MNHEY, CDR2 SMNVEV (reference sequence). The V end was cut by 6 bases, the J end by 0 bases, with 15 bases between. The CDR3 sequence is 15 residues long. CDR3 DNA: TGTGCCAGCAGCCCCCCGGGATCGAGCTCCTACGAGCAGTACCTC. Encoded protein: CASSPPGSSSYEQYL.

V gene TRBV12-3 or TRBV12-4 combines with J gene TRBJ1-6; TRBD1 might be the D (5 bases). V was cut by 6 bases and J by 14 bases, with 14 bases left in between. The CDR3 consists of 12 residues. This CDR3 is CASSQRGGSLHF. CDR3 DNA: TGTGCCAGCAGCCAAAGGGGCGGGTCCCTCCACTTT.

This clonotype was counted at least ten times. The chain employs TRBV20-1 and TRBJ2-7; possibly TRBD1 or TRBD2 for D (5 bases each). The CDR3 loop spans 15 amino acids. V shed 0 bases and J shed 5 bases, with 17 bases lying between them. Germline V gene sequence: CDR1 DFQATT, CDR2 SNEGSKA (reference sequence). The CDR3 loop is CSARDTAFGGHEQYF. CDR3 bases: TGCAGTGCTAGAGATACGGCATTTGGGGGACACGAGCAGTACTTC.

This chain joins TRBV6-1 and TRBJ2-5; D may be TRBD2 (6 bases). Trimming stripped 3 bases from V and 5 bases from J, with 10 bases between. The V gene's germline CDR1 is MNHNS and CDR2 SASEGT. The CDR3 has 13 residues. This CDR3 reads CASSDWGGETQYF. CDR3 coding DNA: TGTGCCAGCAGTGATTGGGGAGGCGAGACCCAGTACTTC.

This clonotype was seen at least ten times. The genes are TRBV7-2 and TRBJ1-5; 7 bases fit TRBD1. The CDR3 consists of 15 residues. In germline, CDR1 is SGHTA, CDR2 FQGNSA. V lost 5 bases to trimming and J lost 3 bases; unmatched junction nucleotides: 7. The CDR3 protein is CASSARQGLNQPQHF. CDR3 nucleotides: TGTGCCAGCAGCGCCCGACAGGGACTCAATCAGCCCCAGCATTTT.

The CDR3 sequence: CSAIRAPSRTDTQYF. CDR3 nucleotide sequence: TGCAGTGCTATCCGGGCCCCGTCCCGCACAGATACGCAGTATTTT. V is TRBV20-1 and J is TRBJ2-3; D is unresolved. CDR3 length: 15 amino acids. V was cut by 4 bases and J by 1 base, with 15 bases left in between. Germline V gene sequence: CDR1 DFQATT, CDR2 SNEGSKA (reference sequence).

The rearrangement joins TRBV4-1 to TRBJ1-2; D is uncertain. The V gene's germline CDR1 is MGHRA and CDR2 YSYEKL. The CDR3 sequence is 13 residues long. Trimming cost V 4 bases and J 8 bases, with 14 bases left between them. CDR3 in amino acids: CASSPNTVQGYTF. The CDR3 DNA follows: TGCGCCAGCAGCCCCAACACAGTTCAAGGCTACACCTTC.

In regard to this clonotype: A much larger clone differs by one base, so this may be a read error. The chain employs TRBV28 and TRBJ1-3; 8 bases are a match to TRBD1. The CDR3 has 13 amino acids. Germline CDR1 and CDR2: MDHEN and SYDVKM. The CDR3: CASVYRGGNAIYF. CDR3 DNA: TGTGCCAGCGTTTACAGGGGGGGAAACGCCATATATTTT.

J is TRBJ2-3 and V is TRBV24-1; D might be TRBD2 (5 bases). CDR1 is KGHDR, CDR2 SFDVKD, per germline. V lost 8 bases, J lost 0 bases, and 14 bases lay in between. The length of the CDR3 is 15 residues. Here the CDR3 DNA reads TGTGCCACCAAGAGGGAAGCTACTAGCACAGATACGCAGTATTTT. It specifies CATKREATSTDTQYF.

This clonotype was counted a single time. The rearrangement joins TRBV12-3 or TRBV12-4 to TRBJ2-3; tentatively, D is TRBD1 (6 bases). CDR3 length: 15 residues. The V and J ends lost 5 bases and 1 base respectively, with 13 bases between them. The CDR3, as DNA: TGTGCCAGCAGTCACAGGGTTAAGGGCACAGATACGCAGTATTTT. As protein: CASSHRVKGTDTQYF.

V and J are TRBV5-1 and TRBJ1-6; D remains ambiguous. The CDR3 sequence is 14 residues long. Germline CDR1 is SGHRS and CDR2 is YFSETQ. Trimming removed 2 bases from V and 5 bases from J, with 8 bases in between. The CDR3 region is CASSLDGNNSPLHF. The CDR3 DNA follows: TGCGCCAGCAGCTTAGACGGAAATAATTCACCCCTCCACTTT.

This clonotype came up a few times. The rearrangement uses TRBV10-3 and TRBJ1-4; no firm D call. The CDR3 totals 13 residues. Deletions cut 7 bases from V and 3 bases from J, with 9 bases between. Per the germline V gene, CDR1 is ENHRY and CDR2 is SYGVKD. The CDR3, as DNA: TGTGCCATCACGGATTCGGCTAATGAAAAACTGTTTTTT. Translated, it gives CAITDSANEKLFF.

This clonotype was picked up a small number of times. V usage is TRBV12-3 or TRBV12-4 and J usage is TRBJ1-6, with D unresolved. With 4 bases removed from V and 7 bases from J, the gap between germline ends came to 14 bases. The CDR3 contains 15 residues. CDR3 residues: CASSWVVSENSPLHF. CDR3 nucleotide sequence: TGTGCCAGCAGTTGGGTGGTGTCGGAGAATTCACCCCTCCACTTT.

This clonotype was seen more than once but under ten times. The V gene is TRBV11-2, the J gene TRBJ2-7; 7 nucleotides line up with TRBD1. Germline trimming cut 3 bases from V and 2 bases from J; bases unmatched to any gene: 7. The CDR3 extends over 15 amino acids. Germline CDR1 and CDR2: SGHAT and FQNNGV. The CDR3: CASSFPGTAAYEQYF. CDR3 coding DNA: TGTGCCAGCAGCTTCCCCGGGACAGCAGCCTACGAGCAGTACTTC.

This clonotype was recorded many times. J is TRBJ2-3 and V is TRBV20-1, with 15 bases fitting TRBD2. The junction had 2 bases not matched to a gene; V was cut back by 2 bases and J by 5 bases. The CDR3 sequence is 15 residues long. Germline assignment: CDR1 DFQATT and CDR2 SNEGSKA (reference sequence). The DNA for the CDR3 is TGCAGTGCTAGAAGGACTAGCGGGGGGGGAGATACGCAGTATTTT. Translation gives CSARRTSGGGDTQYF.

At least ten counts were recorded for this clonotype. The rearrangement uses TRBV7-8 and TRBJ1-2, with 9 bases that match TRBD1. Germline-derived CDR1 and CDR2 are SGHVS and FQNEAQ. The length of the CDR3 is 15 residues. V dropped 2 bases and J dropped 6; count of bases not matched to a gene: 7. In DNA, the CDR3 is TGTGCCAGCAGCTTAACCAGGACAGGGGCGGATGGCTACACCTTC. Its translation is CASSLTRTGADGYTF.

This rearrangement joins TRBV4-2 to TRBJ2-2, with TRBD2 matching 9 bases. CDR1 is LGHNA and CDR2 is YNFKEQ in the germline V gene. The CDR3 runs to 18 residues. The ends lost 4 bases at V and 7 bases at J; junction bases unmatched: 16. CDR3 DNA: TGTGCCAGCAGCCCAAAAATTGGCGGGAGGGCCGGTGGCGGGGAGCTGTTTTTT. Protein: CASSPKIGGRAGGGELFF.

This clonotype was detected ten times or more. The J gene is TRBJ2-3, the V gene TRBV30; 7 bases map to TRBD2. Germline assignment: CDR1 GTSNPN and CDR2 SVGIG (reference sequence). J was trimmed by 1 base and V by 3 bases; bases with no gene match: 4. This CDR3 is built from 14 residues. The CDR3 DNA reads TGTGCCTGGAGGGGAACTAGCGGCACAGATACGCAGTATTTT. Translated: CAWRGTSGTDTQYF.